This T cell receptor beta chain was obtained from a study of T-cell reconstitution after alpha-beta-depleted transplantation in children. The CDR3 loop spans 15 amino acids. The ends were cut back, 5 bases at V and 3 bases at J, with 17 bases in the middle. Comments on this clonotype: What it binds is not known.

A library of TCRbeta sequences, prepared with unique molecular identifiers, was generated. Each CDR3 protein gets one entry after TCRdb re-called the PCR reads with MiXCR. The sample has about 980,000 distinct CDR3 sequences, under 30% seen once. Overall study findings and caveats: T-cell numbers and diversity one year post-transplant derived largely from freshly generated T cells. About two months after transplant, alpha-beta T cells reportedly came from several hundred expanded graft clones.

This chain uses TRBV12-3 or TRBV12-4 with TRBJ2-7, with D possibly matching TRBD2 (7 bases). Sequences were derived from PBMCs, mostly from graft donor cells, sampled 360 days after TCRalphabeta/CD19-depleted stem cell transplant. The clonotype comes from a boy less than two years old who had a stem cell transplant for SCID, so the T cells may come from the graft donor. CDR3 DNA sequence: TGTGCCAGCAGTCGCGGGGGCCGGGATTTCTACGAGCAGTACTTC. Its protein product is CASSRGGRDFYEQYF.